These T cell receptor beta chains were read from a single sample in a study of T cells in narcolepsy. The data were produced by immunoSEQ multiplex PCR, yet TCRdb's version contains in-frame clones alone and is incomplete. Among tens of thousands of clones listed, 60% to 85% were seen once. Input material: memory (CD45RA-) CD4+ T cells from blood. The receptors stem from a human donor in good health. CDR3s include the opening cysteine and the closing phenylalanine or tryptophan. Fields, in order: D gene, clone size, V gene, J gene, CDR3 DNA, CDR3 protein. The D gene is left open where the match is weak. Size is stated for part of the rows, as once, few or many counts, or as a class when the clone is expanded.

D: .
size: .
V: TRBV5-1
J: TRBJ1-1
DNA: TGCGCCAGCAGCTTGGGGCAACCCAGCTCTGAAGCTTTCTTT
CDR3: CASSLGQPSSEAFF

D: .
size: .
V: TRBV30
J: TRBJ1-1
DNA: TGTGCCTGGAGTGCCACGGGAGGGACTGAAGCTTTCTTT
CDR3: CAWSATGGTEAFF

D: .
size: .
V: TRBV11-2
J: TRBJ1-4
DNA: TGTGCCAGCAGCTCCCAGCTTAATGAAAAACTGTTTTTT
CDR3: CASSSQLNEKLFF

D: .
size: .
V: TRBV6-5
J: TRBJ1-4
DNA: TGTGCCAGCAGTTCCACGGTTGGAGGAAATAATGAAAAACTGTTTTTT
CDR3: CASSSTVGGNNEKLFF

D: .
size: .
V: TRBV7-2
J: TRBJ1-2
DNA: TGTGCCAGCAGCTTAGGGACTGCGTATGGCTACACCTTC
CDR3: CASSLGTAYGYTF

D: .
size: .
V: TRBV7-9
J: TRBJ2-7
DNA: TGTGCCAGCAGTAGCGCTTCTTACGAGCAGTACTTC
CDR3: CASSSASYEQYF

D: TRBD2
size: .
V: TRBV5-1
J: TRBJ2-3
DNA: TGCGCCAGCAGCCAATTAGCGGGAGGCGGTTCTGATACGCAGTATTTT
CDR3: CASSQLAGGGSDTQYF

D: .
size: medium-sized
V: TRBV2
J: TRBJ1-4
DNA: TGTGCCAGCAGTGGAGCGCCGGCTAATGAAAAACTGTTTTTT
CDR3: CASSGAPANEKLFF

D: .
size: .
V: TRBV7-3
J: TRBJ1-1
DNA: TGTGCCAGCAGCTTACAATCGAACACTGAAGCTTTCTTT
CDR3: CASSLQSNTEAFF

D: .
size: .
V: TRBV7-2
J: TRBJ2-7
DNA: TGTGCCAGCAGCTTTCTAACTAACGAGCAGTACTTC
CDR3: CASSFLTNEQYF

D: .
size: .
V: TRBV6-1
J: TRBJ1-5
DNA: TGTGCCAGCAGTGAACTTACCCAGCATTTT
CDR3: CASSELTQHF

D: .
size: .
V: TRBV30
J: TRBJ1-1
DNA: TGTGCCTGGATGCGTCGTTCGGACACTGAAGCTTTCTTT
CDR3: CAWMRRSDTEAFF

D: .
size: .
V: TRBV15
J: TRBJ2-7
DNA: TGTGCCACCAGTATGAACCTGGATAGTTACGAGCAGTACTTC
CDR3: CATSMNLDSYEQYF

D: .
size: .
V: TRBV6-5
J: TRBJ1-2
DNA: TGTGCCAGCAGTATGGTAGGGAACTATGGCTACACCTTC
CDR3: CASSMVGNYGYTF

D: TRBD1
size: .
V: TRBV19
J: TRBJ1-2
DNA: TGTGCCAGTAGTATTAGGGACAGGGTTGGCTACACCTTC
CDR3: CASSIRDRVGYTF